The source of this T cell receptor beta chain is a study of memory CD8 T cells in hepatitis C reinfection. Findings of the study overall: Four to six donors were too few for definitive public clonotype conclusions.

As to time point: late/post reinfection, 12 to 24 weeks after detection. No in vitro expansion preceded TCR sequencing of the sorted cells. The method was immunoSEQ multiplex PCR; TCRdb's version includes in-frame clones alone and lacks a portion of them. The data show approximately 49,000 clones, approximately 92% seen once. With regard to this clone: Antigen specificity is unknown.

V lost 4 bases and J lost 2; bases outside the gene matches: 2. This CDR3 region has 14 residues. Germline V lookup: CDR1 MDHEN, CDR2 SYDVKM. This TCR derives from a man aged 18 to 29 with hepatitis C virus infection. Material: naive CD8+ T cells sorted from blood. The V gene is TRBV28, the J gene TRBJ2-5; TRBD2 aligns across 9 bases. CDR3 protein: CASSWAGGQETQYF. Written as DNA, the CDR3 is TGTGCCAGCAGTTGGGCGGGAGGGCAAGAGACCCAGTACTTC.